This TCR beta chain appears in the sequencing data of a study of cytomegalovirus exposure and HLA in healthy donors. Trimming left V 2 bases short and J 3 bases short, with 14 bases between. CDR1 is SGDLS and CDR2 is YYNGEE in the germline V gene. The CDR3 totals 15 residues. Study observations and caveats: According to the study, some 160 TCR beta chains were cytomegalovirus-associated. Donors were assumed by presence/absence analyses to have roughly uniform sequencing depth.

The PCR ran on 60 Vbeta and 13 Jbeta primers. Sequencing used immunoSEQ multiplex PCR; TCRdb keeps in-frame clones, though not all of them. The data show about 98,000 clones, 70% to 80% seen once. With regard to this clone: The antigen is unknown.

The sample consisted of PBMCs. The chain couples TRBV9 to TRBJ1-1; D not certain. This clonotype originated in a man in his 60s in good health and CMV-seropositive. Here the CDR3 reads CASSVAGERDTEAFF. CDR3 nucleotides: TGTGCCAGCAGCGTTGCCGGGGAGCGGGACACTGAAGCTTTCTTT.